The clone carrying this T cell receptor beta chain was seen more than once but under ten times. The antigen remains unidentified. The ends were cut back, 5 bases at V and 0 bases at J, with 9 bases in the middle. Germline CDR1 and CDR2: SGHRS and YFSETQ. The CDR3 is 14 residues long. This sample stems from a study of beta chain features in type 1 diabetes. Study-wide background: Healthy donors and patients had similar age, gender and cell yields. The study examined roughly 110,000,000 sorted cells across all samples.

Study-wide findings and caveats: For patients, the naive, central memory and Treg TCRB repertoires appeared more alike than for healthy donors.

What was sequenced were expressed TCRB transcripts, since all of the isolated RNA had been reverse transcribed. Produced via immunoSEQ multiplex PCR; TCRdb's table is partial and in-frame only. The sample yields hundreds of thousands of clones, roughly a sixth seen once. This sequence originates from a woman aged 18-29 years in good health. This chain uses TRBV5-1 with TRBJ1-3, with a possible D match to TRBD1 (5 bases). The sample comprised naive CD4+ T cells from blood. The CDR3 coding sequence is TGCGCCAGCAGGCAGGGTACCTCTGGAAACACCATATATTTT. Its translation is CASRQGTSGNTIYF.